This T cell receptor (beta chain) originates from a study of cytomegalovirus exposure and HLA in healthy donors. Data came from immunoSEQ multiplex PCR; TCRdb stores just in-frame clones and leaves some out. The sample yields more than 95,000 clones, about 85% seen once. Of note for this clone: Its target is unknown.

V dropped 3 bases and J dropped 0 bases, with 17 bases sitting between them. There are 18 residues in the CDR3. CDR1 is SGHDN, CDR2 FVKESK, per germline. The study, taken as a whole, reports: In vitro confirmation showed three CMV-associated chains to be CMV antigen specific. Rarity held for most TCR sequences, but there were some public TCRs that occurred in many donors.

The sequenced material came from PBMCs. V usage is TRBV14 and J usage is TRBJ1-4; D unresolved. The TCR comes from a man aged 18 to 29 in good health and CMV-seropositive. CDR3 protein: CASSQRAAIYATNEKLFF. The CDR3 DNA reads as TGTGCCAGCAGCCAGAGGGCAGCTATTTATGCAACTAATGAAAAACTGTTTTTT. Filled out from reference TRBV14 and TRBJ1-4, the complete variable domain reads EAGVTQFPSHSVIEKGQTVTLRCDPISGHDNLYWYRRVMGKEIKFLLHFVKESKQDESGMPNNRFLAERTGGTYSTLKVQPAELEDSGVYFCASSQRAAIYATNEKLFFGSGTQLSVL.